The rows below give T cell receptor beta chains drawn from one sample of a study of blood T cell repertoires in COVID-19. Data came from immunoSEQ multiplex PCR; TCRdb stores just in-frame clones and leaves some out. The sample shows around 300,000 clones, just over 85% of them seen only once. The sample comprised peripheral blood. These receptors originate from a woman aged 30 to 39 with active or convalescent COVID-19. The CDR3 runs from the conserved cysteine through the conserved F or W. D genes are given only for firm matches. Where a row states a size, it is once, few, many or the class of an expanded clone; other rows omit it.

V gene: TRBV19
J gene: TRBJ1-2
D gene: TRBD1
clone size: once
CDR3 DNA: TGTGCCAGTACATTGGGACAGGGGAGAGGGGTGGACTATGGCTACACCTTC
CDR3 protein: CASTLGQGRGVDYGYTF

V gene: TRBV10-1
J gene: TRBJ2-2
D gene: NA
clone size: once
CDR3 DNA: TGCGCCAGCAGCCTGGACAGAAGCACCGGGGAGCTGTTTTTT
CDR3 protein: CASSLDRSTGELFF

V gene: TRBV30
J gene: TRBJ1-6
D gene: TRBD1
clone size: NA
CDR3 DNA: TGTGCCTGGCGTTTAGACAGGGGTGATTCACCCCTCCACTTT
CDR3 protein: CAWRLDRGDSPLHF

V gene: TRBV18
J gene: TRBJ1-2
D gene: NA
clone size: NA
CDR3 DNA: TGTGCCAGCTCACCACCGAACAGCCCCTATGGCTACACCTTC
CDR3 protein: CASSPPNSPYGYTF

V gene: TRBV5-8
J gene: TRBJ1-4
D gene: NA
clone size: NA
CDR3 DNA: TGTGCCAGCAGCTTGGAAGAGGTCAGCAAAAAACTGTTTTTT
CDR3 protein: CASSLEEVSKKLFF

V gene: TRBV20-1
J gene: TRBJ2-4
D gene: NA
clone size: NA
CDR3 DNA: TGCAGTGCTAGCGTACTAAACATTCAGTACTTC
CDR3 protein: CSASVLNIQYF

V gene: TRBV5-1
J gene: TRBJ1-2
D gene: TRBD1
clone size: NA
CDR3 DNA: TGCGCCAGCAGCTTAGGAGGGGGCGCAGGCTATGGCTACACCTTC
CDR3 protein: CASSLGGGAGYGYTF

V gene: TRBV6-5
J gene: TRBJ2-5
D gene: NA
clone size: NA
CDR3 DNA: TGTGCCAGCAGCGGGTGGGAGACCCAGTACTTC
CDR3 protein: CASSGWETQYF

V gene: TRBV27
J gene: TRBJ1-2
D gene: TRBD1
clone size: NA
CDR3 DNA: TGTGCCAGCAGTTCCCCGGGACAGGGCTATGGCTACACCTTC
CDR3 protein: CASSSPGQGYGYTF

V gene: TRBV6-5
J gene: TRBJ2-3
D gene: TRBD1
clone size: NA
CDR3 DNA: TGTGCCAGCAGGACAGGGCAGTCGGTGACAGATACGCAGTATTTT
CDR3 protein: CASRTGQSVTDTQYF

V gene: TRBV19
J gene: TRBJ1-1
D gene: TRBD1
clone size: NA
CDR3 DNA: TGTGCCAGTAGTATTACAGGGGGCCCTGAAGCTTTCTTT
CDR3 protein: CASSITGGPEAFF

V gene: TRBV19
J gene: TRBJ1-1
D gene: NA
clone size: NA
CDR3 DNA: TGTGCCAGTAGTATAGCAGGAACCGAAGCTTTCTTT
CDR3 protein: CASSIAGTEAFF

V gene: TRBV6-5
J gene: TRBJ2-1
D gene: TRBD2
clone size: NA
CDR3 DNA: TGTGCCAGCAGAAGCGGGGGGGCCTACAATGAGCAGTTCTTC
CDR3 protein: CASRSGGAYNEQFF

V gene: TRBV7-3
J gene: TRBJ2-2
D gene: TRBD2
clone size: NA
CDR3 DNA: TGTGCCAGCAGCCCACATGGGGGGGCCGGGGAGCTGTTTTTT
CDR3 protein: CASSPHGGAGELFF

V gene: TRBV13
J gene: TRBJ1-6
D gene: TRBD1
clone size: NA
CDR3 DNA: TGTGCCAGCAGCTTAGAAGGGACAGGGACGTCACCCCTCCACTTT
CDR3 protein: CASSLEGTGTSPLHF

V gene: TRBV19
J gene: TRBJ1-5
D gene: TRBD1
clone size: NA
CDR3 DNA: TGTGCCAGTAGTATTAGACAGGGGAGGGATCAGCCCCAGCATTTT
CDR3 protein: CASSIRQGRDQPQHF

V gene: TRBV7-2
J gene: TRBJ1-6
D gene: NA
clone size: few
CDR3 DNA: TGTGCCAGCCGTAGAGACTCCTATAATTCACCCCTCCACTTT
CDR3 protein: CASRRDSYNSPLHF

V gene: TRBV27
J gene: TRBJ2-1
D gene: TRBD1
clone size: NA
CDR3 DNA: TGTGCCAGCAGTTGGACAGGGGGCTCCTACAATGAGCAGTTCTTC
CDR3 protein: CASSWTGGSYNEQFF

V gene: TRBV5-1
J gene: TRBJ2-1
D gene: TRBD1
clone size: NA
CDR3 DNA: TGCGCCAGCAGCCTCTTACAGGGGACGGCCTACAATGAGCAGTTCTTC
CDR3 protein: CASSLLQGTAYNEQFF

V gene: TRBV2
J gene: TRBJ2-1
D gene: NA
clone size: NA
CDR3 DNA: TGTGCCACCCGACAGGACCGCTCCTACAATGAGCAGTTCTTC
CDR3 protein: CATRQDRSYNEQFF

V gene: TRBV28
J gene: TRBJ1-2
D gene: NA
clone size: NA
CDR3 DNA: TGTGCCAGCAGTTTAGGTGGGCCTGGGGGCTACACCTTC
CDR3 protein: CASSLGGPGGYTF

V gene: TRBV5-6
J gene: TRBJ1-2
D gene: NA
clone size: NA
CDR3 DNA: TGTGCCAGCAGCTTCAGGGGCATAGATGGCTACACCTTC
CDR3 protein: CASSFRGIDGYTF

V gene: TRBV14
J gene: TRBJ2-1
D gene: NA
clone size: NA
CDR3 DNA: TGTGCCAGCAGTCATACAGGGCCCCCCAGGCTCTTC
CDR3 protein: CASSHTGPPRLF

V gene: TRBV7-2
J gene: TRBJ2-7
D gene: TRBD1
clone size: once
CDR3 DNA: TGTGCCAGCAGCCCTAGACAGGGACCCTACGAGCAGTACTTC
CDR3 protein: CASSPRQGPYEQYF

V gene: TRBV3-1/TRBV3-2
J gene: TRBJ1-6
D gene: TRBD1
clone size: NA
CDR3 DNA: TGTGCCAGCAGCCAAGAACAGGGGGCTAATTCACCCCTCCACTTT
CDR3 protein: CASSQEQGANSPLHF

V gene: TRBV29-1
J gene: TRBJ2-3
D gene: NA
clone size: NA
CDR3 DNA: TGCAGCGTTGAAGGGGGAGCGGGCCGAACAGATACGCAGTATTTT
CDR3 protein: CSVEGGAGRTDTQYF

V gene: TRBV4-2
J gene: TRBJ1-2
D gene: NA
clone size: NA
CDR3 DNA: TGTGCCAGCAGCCCGGATGGACAGCTATTCTATGGCTACACCTTC
CDR3 protein: CASSPDGQLFYGYTF

V gene: TRBV6-2/TRBV6-3
J gene: TRBJ2-5
D gene: NA
clone size: NA
CDR3 DNA: TGTGCCAGCAGTTTTGGGCGAGAGACCCAGTACTTC
CDR3 protein: CASSFGRETQYF

V gene: TRBV9
J gene: TRBJ1-4
D gene: NA
clone size: NA
CDR3 DNA: TGTGCCAGCAGCGTAGCTTTTTCAACTAATGAAAAACTGTTTTTT
CDR3 protein: CASSVAFSTNEKLFF

V gene: TRBV3-1/TRBV3-2
J gene: TRBJ1-2
D gene: TRBD1
clone size: NA
CDR3 DNA: TGTGCCAGCAGCCCCCTTCGACAGGGCGACTACACCTTC
CDR3 protein: CASSPLRQGDYTF

V gene: TRBV7-9
J gene: TRBJ1-6
D gene: TRBD1
clone size: few
CDR3 DNA: TGTGCCAGCAGCTTAGCGTCAGATGGACAGGCGAATTCACCCCTCCACTTT
CDR3 protein: CASSLASDGQANSPLHF

V gene: TRBV19
J gene: TRBJ2-7
D gene: TRBD2
clone size: NA
CDR3 DNA: TGTGCCAGTAGTACCCATTGGACTAGCGGGCTGTACGAGCAGTACTTC
CDR3 protein: CASSTHWTSGLYEQYF

V gene: TRBV24-1
J gene: TRBJ1-5
D gene: NA
clone size: NA
CDR3 DNA: TGTGCCACCAGTCCCACAGGCGATCAGCCCCAGCATTTT
CDR3 protein: CATSPTGDQPQHF

V gene: TRBV5-1
J gene: TRBJ2-1
D gene: NA
clone size: NA
CDR3 DNA: TGCGCCAGCAGCTTGCCCAGCAGGGCAATAGAAGGTGAGCAGTTCTTC
CDR3 protein: CASSLPSRAIEGEQFF

V gene: TRBV7-9
J gene: TRBJ1-1
D gene: TRBD1
clone size: NA
CDR3 DNA: TGTGCCAGCAGCTTAGTCGAGACAGGGAGGACTGAAGCTTTCTTT
CDR3 protein: CASSLVETGRTEAFF

V gene: TRBV7-9
J gene: TRBJ1-3
D gene: NA
clone size: few
CDR3 DNA: TGTGCCAGCAGCCAGACCCAGGGAGGGGCTGGAAACACCATATATTTT
CDR3 protein: CASSQTQGGAGNTIYF

V gene: TRBV10-1
J gene: TRBJ2-3
D gene: NA
clone size: NA
CDR3 DNA: TGCGCCAGCAGGGGGGGATCAGATACGCAGTATTTT
CDR3 protein: CASRGGSDTQYF

V gene: TRBV9
J gene: TRBJ1-1
D gene: NA
clone size: NA
CDR3 DNA: TGTGCCAGCAGCCCAGGTTGGGTGAACACTGAAGCTTTCTTT
CDR3 protein: CASSPGWVNTEAFF

V gene: TRBV27
J gene: TRBJ1-2
D gene: NA
clone size: NA
CDR3 DNA: TGTGCCAGCAGTTTAAGAGGAGGATTCGGTGGCTACACCTTC
CDR3 protein: CASSLRGGFGGYTF

V gene: TRBV6-1
J gene: TRBJ1-5
D gene: NA
clone size: NA
CDR3 DNA: TGTGCCAGCAGTGAGCAGGGGACCAATCAGCCCCAGCATTTT
CDR3 protein: CASSEQGTNQPQHF

V gene: TRBV2
J gene: TRBJ2-3
D gene: NA
clone size: NA
CDR3 DNA: TGTGCCAGCAAGATGACAGTGATCACAGATACGCAGTATTTT
CDR3 protein: CASKMTVITDTQYF

V gene: TRBV19
J gene: TRBJ2-7
D gene: TRBD2
clone size: NA
CDR3 DNA: TGTGCCAGTAGTCTCCGGGAGGGCGTGGGCGAGCAGTACTTC
CDR3 protein: CASSLREGVGEQYF

V gene: TRBV12-3/TRBV12-4
J gene: TRBJ2-7
D gene: TRBD1
clone size: NA
CDR3 DNA: TGTGCCAGCGGAAGACAGGGCCCCTACGAGCAGTACTTC
CDR3 protein: CASGRQGPYEQYF

V gene: TRBV5-1
J gene: TRBJ1-1
D gene: TRBD1
clone size: NA
CDR3 DNA: TGCGCCAGCAGCTTAACCGGGACAGGGAGAGGGGAACTGAACACTGAAGCTTTCTTT
CDR3 protein: CASSLTGTGRGELNTEAFF